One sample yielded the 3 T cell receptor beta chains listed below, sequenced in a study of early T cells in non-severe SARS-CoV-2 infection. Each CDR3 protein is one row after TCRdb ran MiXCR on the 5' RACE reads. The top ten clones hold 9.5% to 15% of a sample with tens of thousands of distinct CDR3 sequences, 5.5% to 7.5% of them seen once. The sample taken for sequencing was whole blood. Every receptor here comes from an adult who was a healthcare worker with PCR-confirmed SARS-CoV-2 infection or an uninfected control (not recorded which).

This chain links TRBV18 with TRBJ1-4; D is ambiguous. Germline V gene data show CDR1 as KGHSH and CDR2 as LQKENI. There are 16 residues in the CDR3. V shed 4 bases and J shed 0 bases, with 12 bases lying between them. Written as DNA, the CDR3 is TGTGCCAGCTCACAAGGGCCTGGTACAACTAATGAAAAACTGTTTTTT. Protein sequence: CASSQGPGTTNEKLFF.

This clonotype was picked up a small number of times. CDR3 in amino acids: CASSIPGSTNEKLFF. The CDR3, as DNA: TGTGCCAGCAGTATCCCCGGGTCGACTAATGAAAAACTGTTTTTT. The chain has TRBV12-3 or TRBV12-4 and TRBJ1-4; no reliable D call. The V and J ends lost 5 bases and 2 bases respectively, with 12 bases between them. The CDR3 runs to 15 residues.

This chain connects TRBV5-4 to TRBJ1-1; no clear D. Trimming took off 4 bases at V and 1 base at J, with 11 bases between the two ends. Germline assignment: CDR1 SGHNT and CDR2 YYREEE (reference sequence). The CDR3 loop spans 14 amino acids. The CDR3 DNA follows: TGTGCCAGCAGCGGGTCCAACAGGAACACTGAAGCTTTCTTT. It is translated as CASSGSNRNTEAFF.